This entry lists 24 T cell receptor beta chains sequenced from one sample in a study of Ad26.COV2.S vaccination and SARS-CoV-2 variants. Sequencing used immunoSEQ multiplex PCR; TCRdb keeps in-frame clones, though not all of them. The repertoire holds roughly 100,000 clones, with around 81% as singletons. The sample consisted of peripheral blood, taken after recovery from COVID-19. The receptor set was obtained from a human donor who had recovered from COVID-19.

The chain combines TRBV2 with TRBJ2-7; a possible D gene is TRBD1 (5 bases). V was clipped by 4 bases and J by 2 bases, with 9 bases between them. Germline CDR1 and CDR2: SNHLY and FYNNEI. This CDR3 has 13 residues. The CDR3 region has the DNA TGTGCCAGCAGTGGGACAACAGCCTACGAGCAGTACTTC. Protein: CASSGTTAYEQYF.

Written as DNA, the CDR3 is TGCGCCAGCAGCTTGGGCGGGACAGGGAACAATGAGCAGTTCTTC. Its translation is CASSLGGTGNNEQFF. The J gene is TRBJ2-1, the V gene TRBV5-1; 9 positions agree with TRBD1. This CDR3 comprises 15 residues. CDR1 is SGHRS, CDR2 YFSETQ, per germline. V lost 0 bases and J lost 5; bases outside the gene matches: 3.

The chain links TRBV2 to TRBJ1-5; possibly TRBD1 for D (5 bases). There are 13 residues in the CDR3. The germline V gene encodes CDR1 SNHLY and CDR2 FYNNEI. Trimming removed 4 bases at V and 6 bases at J, with 10 bases between. CDR3: CASSVQGPQPQHF. The CDR3 nucleotides are TGTGCCAGCAGTGTCCAGGGACCTCAGCCCCAGCATTTT.

J is TRBJ2-1 and V is TRBV14, with D possibly matching TRBD1 (7 bases). The CDR3 loop spans 14 amino acids. V dropped 4 bases and J dropped 13 bases, with 20 bases sitting between them. CDR1 is SGHDN and CDR2 is FVKESK in the germline V gene. The CDR3 spells CASSPGGTARLQFF. The CDR3 DNA is TGTGCCAGCAGCCCCGGCGGGACAGCACGTCTTCAGTTCTTC.

This CDR3 reads CATSDLDRGGSNQPQHF. CDR3 coding DNA: TGTGCCACCAGTGATTTGGACAGGGGGGGTAGCAATCAGCCCCAGCATTTT. The chain uses TRBV24-1 and TRBJ1-5; 9 bases align to TRBD1. The length of the CDR3 is 17 residues. Germline CDR1 KGHDR, CDR2 SFDVKD. The V segment lost 0 bases and the J segment 0 bases; nucleotides outside the gene matches: 2.

The chain recombines TRBV12-3 or TRBV12-4 with TRBJ2-7; D gene ambiguous. The CDR3 runs 12 residues. V shed 2 bases and J shed 7 bases, with 9 bases lying between them. CDR3 protein: CASSLPPSEQYF. In DNA, the CDR3 is TGTGCCAGCAGTTTACCCCCGTCGGAGCAGTACTTC.

About this clone itself: The sample holds other DNA sequences that translate to the same CDR3. The J gene is TRBJ1-6, the V gene TRBV7-2, with D possibly being TRBD1 (5 bases). The germline gives CDR1 SGHTA, CDR2 FQGNSA. The CDR3 is made up of 15 amino acids. The ends were cut back, 0 bases at V and 7 bases at J, with 10 bases in the middle. CDR3: CASSLALGENSPLHF. CDR3 nucleotide sequence: TGTGCCAGCAGCTTAGCGCTAGGGGAAAATTCACCCCTCCACTTT.

The chain carries TRBV7-9 and TRBJ1-6; D remains unclear. The CDR3 length is 14 residues. Germline values: CDR1 SEHNR, CDR2 FQNEAQ (reference sequence). V was cut by 8 bases and J by 4 bases, with 12 bases left in between. The CDR3, as DNA: TGTGCCAGCGCCCGCTCATTTTATAATTCACCCCTCCACTTT. Translating it yields CASARSFYNSPLHF.

The rearrangement uses TRBV7-2 and TRBJ1-1; D unclear. Per germline, CDR1 SGHTA and CDR2 FQGNSA. Trimming took 4 bases from V and 0 from J, leaving 6 bases between them. The CDR3 totals 13 residues. The CDR3 loop is CASSSGLNTEAFF. CDR3 sequence (DNA): TGTGCCAGCAGCTCAGGCTTGAACACTGAAGCTTTCTTT.

J is TRBJ1-3 and V is TRBV4-1; D unclear. Germline-derived CDR1 and CDR2 are MGHRA and YSYEKL. The CDR3 runs 17 residues. The germline V and J ends were trimmed by 0 bases and 0 bases, with 12 bases remaining between them. This CDR3 is CASSQDFRSISGNTIYF. In nucleotides, the CDR3 is TGCGCCAGCAGCCAAGATTTCCGAAGCATCTCTGGAAACACCATATATTTT.

The genes are TRBV3-1 (or the pseudogene TRBV3-2) and TRBJ2-5; D is perhaps TRBD2 (6 bases). The CDR3 runs 14 residues. V lost 5 bases, J lost 1 base, and 11 bases lay in between. Germline V gene lookup returns CDR1 LGHDT and CDR2 YNNKEL (reference sequence). CDR3 sequence reads: CASSNRDFQETQYF. CDR3 nucleotides: TGTGCCAGCAGCAATCGGGACTTCCAAGAGACCCAGTACTTC.

The chain joins TRBV7-2 to TRBJ2-1; 9 bases map to TRBD2. Germline V lookup: CDR1 SGHTA, CDR2 FQGNSA. After removal of 0 bases from V and 3 bases from J, the junction contained 6 bases not matched to a gene. The CDR3 totals 17 residues. CDR3 DNA: TGTGCCAGCAGCTTAGCGTTCAATAGCGGGGGCTACAATGAGCAGTTCTTC. Its translation: CASSLAFNSGGYNEQFF.

The rearrangement uses TRBV5-1 and TRBJ2-5, with 7 bases identical to TRBD1. Trimming removed 4 bases from V and 0 bases from J; junction bases left unmatched: 3. The CDR3 runs to 14 residues. Germline V gene sequence: CDR1 SGHRS, CDR2 YFSETQ. The DNA for the CDR3 is TGCGCCAGCAGCGTACAGGGGAACCAAGAGACCCAGTACTTC. Encoded protein: CASSVQGNQETQYF.

The chain combines TRBV19 with TRBJ2-7; the match to TRBD1 covers 9 bases. The germline gives CDR1 LNHDA, CDR2 SQIVND (reference sequence). The CDR3 consists of 15 residues. J gave up 0 bases and V 6 bases, and 6 bases lay outside the gene matches. The DNA of the CDR3 is TGTGCCAGTAGGGACCGGGACAGGGCCTCCTACGAGCAGTACTTC. Translation: CASRDRDRASYEQYF.

The genes are TRBV15 and TRBJ1-1; no clear D. The CDR3 contains 12 residues. V was shortened by 0 bases and J by 13 bases, with 12 bases between the two germline ends. Germline-derived CDR1 and CDR2 are LNHNV and YYDKDF (reference sequence). CDR3 loop: CATSRERLVVFF. CDR3 DNA sequence: TGTGCCACCAGCAGAGAGCGACTGGTCGTTTTCTTT. The whole variable domain, filled in from reference TRBV15 and TRBJ1-1, reads DAMVIQNPRYQVTQFGKPVTLSCSQTLNHNVMYWYQQKSSQAPKLLFHYYDKDFNNEADTPDNFQSRRPNTSFCFLDIRSPGLGDTAMYLCATSRERLVVFFGQGTRLTVV.

The chain recombines TRBV4-2 with TRBJ2-5; 7 positions match TRBD2. Losses at the gene ends were 0 bases for V and 7 bases for J; bases not matched to a gene: 14. CDR3 size: 17 residues. The germline CDR1 and CDR2 sequences are LGHNA and YNFKEQ. CDR3 residues: CASSQDGPLGGGGTQYF. CDR3 coding DNA: TGTGCCAGCAGCCAAGATGGCCCCCTGGGCGGGGGAGGGACCCAGTACTTC.

In its sample, this clone was seen many times. CDR3 DNA sequence: TGTGCCAGCAGCTTGGAACGGGGCTACACCGGGGAGCTGTTTTTT. It is translated as CASSLERGYTGELFF. J is TRBJ2-2 and V is TRBV5-4; D might be TRBD1 or TRBD2, each matching 5 bases. V gave up 0 bases and J gave up 3 bases, with 9 bases separating them. Germline V lookup: CDR1 SGHNT, CDR2 YYREEE (reference sequence). The length of the CDR3 is 15 residues.

Only one count was recorded for this clone. This chain connects TRBV9 to TRBJ1-4; TRBD1 matches 9 bases. Germline V gene data show CDR1 as SGDLS and CDR2 as YYNGEE. There are 17 residues in the CDR3. The junction had 10 bases not matched to a gene; V was cut back by 4 bases and J by 3 bases. CDR3 coding DNA: TGTGCCAGCAGCCCCCGGGGACAGGGCTCGGCTAATGAAAAACTGTTTTTT. Its translation: CASSPRGQGSANEKLFF.

This clone was detected only once. The genes are TRBV30 and TRBJ2-1; TRBD2 matches at 9 bases. Per germline, CDR1 GTSNPN and CDR2 SVGIG (reference sequence). Unmatched junction bases numbered 17, after V lost 4 bases and J lost 13 bases. The CDR3 length is 15 residues. The CDR3 is CAWNLMGGGVTVQFF. The DNA of the CDR3 is TGTGCCTGGAACCTCATGGGCGGGGGGGTGACGGTCCAGTTCTTC.

The J gene is TRBJ1-2, the V gene TRBV9; D is undetermined. Germline lookup yields CDR1 SGDLS and CDR2 YYNGEE. The CDR3 consists of 16 residues. V dropped 3 bases and J dropped 1 base, with 16 bases sitting between them. The CDR3 reads CASSASQDAFNYGYTF. CDR3 nucleotide sequence: TGTGCCAGCAGCGCCTCTCAGGACGCCTTTAACTATGGCTACACCTTC.

This clone was seen a handful of times. The chain links TRBV5-6 to TRBJ2-3; D remains unclear. The CDR3 loop spans 11 amino acids. The V gene's germline CDR1 is SGHDT and CDR2 YYEEEE. Trimming stripped 3 bases from V and 6 bases from J, with 5 bases between. CDR3 region: CASSYTDTQYF. CDR3 DNA: TGTGCCAGCAGCTATACTGATACGCAGTATTTT.

The chain uses TRBV6-2 or TRBV6-3 and TRBJ2-7; TRBD1 matches 9 bases. V lost 5 bases and J lost 6; bases outside the gene matches: 8. Germline V gene data show CDR1 as MNHEY and CDR2 as SVGEGT. The CDR3 covers 14 residues. The CDR3 nucleotides read TGTGCCAGCAGTCCCCCGGGACAGGGAGGCGAGCAGTACTTC. Residues: CASSPPGQGGEQYF.

CDR3 residues: CASSKSTGDDSPLHF. For the CDR3, the DNA is TGTGCCAGCAGCAAATCAACAGGGGACGATTCACCCCTCCACTTT. The V and J genes are TRBV28 and TRBJ1-6; 7 bases map to TRBD1. The J segment lost 8 bases and the V segment lost 6 bases, leaving 10 bases of the junction unmatched. CDR1 MDHEN and CDR2 SYDVKM come from the germline V gene. The CDR3 length is 15 residues.

This chain links TRBV10-2 with TRBJ1-5; D perhaps matches TRBD1 (6 bases). The germline gives CDR1 WSHSY, CDR2 SAAADI. There are 14 residues in the CDR3. The V and J ends lost 7 bases and 5 bases respectively, with 15 bases between them. CDR3 protein: CASTDRGKDQPQHF. The CDR3 DNA is TGCGCCAGCACCGATAGGGGGAAGGATCAGCCCCAGCATTTT.